These 3 T cell receptor beta chains were sequenced from one sample in a study of blood T cell repertoires in COVID-19. Sequencing used immunoSEQ multiplex PCR; TCRdb keeps in-frame clones, though not all of them. The repertoire holds just over 350,000 clones, approximately 86% seen once, with 7% to 7.5% in the top ten. The sequenced sample consisted of peripheral blood. The origin of the receptors is a woman aged 60-75 years with COVID-19, enrolled during active disease.

V is TRBV27 and J is TRBJ1-2, with TRBD1 matching over 9 bases. CDR3 size: 14 residues. The V segment lost 6 bases and the J segment 5 bases; nucleotides outside the gene matches: 7. CDR1 and CDR2 (germline): MNHEY, SMNVEV (reference sequence). In DNA, the CDR3 is TGTGCCAGCAGCTGGGACAGGGAAGGGTATGGCTACACCTTC. Protein sequence: CASSWDREGYGYTF.

This clone came up once. DNA of the CDR3: TGTGCCAGCTCACTCTACAGGAACTATGGCTACACCTTC. Its translation is CASSLYRNYGYTF. The rearrangement joins TRBV18 to TRBJ1-2, with D perhaps TRBD1 (5 bases). The CDR3 spans 13 residues. Trimming took off 4 bases at V and 2 bases at J, with 8 bases between the two ends. The germline V gene encodes CDR1 KGHSH and CDR2 LQKENI.

V is TRBV4-1 and J is TRBJ2-2, with D perhaps matching TRBD1 (6 bases). Trimming removed 4 bases at V and 4 bases at J, with 16 bases between. Germline V CDR1 and CDR2: MGHRA, YSYEKL. The CDR3 runs to 16 residues. This CDR3 is CASSPRQVVGTGELFF. The CDR3 DNA reads as TGCGCCAGCAGCCCGCGACAGGTTGTCGGCACCGGGGAGCTGTTTTTT.